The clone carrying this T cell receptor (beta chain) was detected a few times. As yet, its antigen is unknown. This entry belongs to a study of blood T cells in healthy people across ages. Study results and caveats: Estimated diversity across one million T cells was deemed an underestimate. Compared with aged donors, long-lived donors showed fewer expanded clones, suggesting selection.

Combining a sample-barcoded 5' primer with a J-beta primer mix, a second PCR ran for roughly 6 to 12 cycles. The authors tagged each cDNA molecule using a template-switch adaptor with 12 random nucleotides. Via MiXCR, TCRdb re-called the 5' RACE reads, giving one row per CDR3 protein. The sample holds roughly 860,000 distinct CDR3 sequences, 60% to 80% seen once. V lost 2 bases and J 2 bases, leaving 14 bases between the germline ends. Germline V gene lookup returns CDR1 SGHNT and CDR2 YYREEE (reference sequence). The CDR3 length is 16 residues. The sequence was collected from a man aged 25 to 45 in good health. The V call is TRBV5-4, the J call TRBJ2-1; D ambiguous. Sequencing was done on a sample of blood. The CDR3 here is CASSFYSQSAYNEQFF. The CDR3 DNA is TGTGCCAGCAGCTTTTACAGTCAGTCAGCCTACAATGAGCAGTTCTTC.